These 27 T cell receptor beta chains came from one sample sequenced in a study of human T cells and chemical hapten exposure. TCRdb called the RACE reads again in MiXCR, with one record for every CDR3 protein. The data contain over 150,000 distinct CDR3 sequences, 28% of them singletons. Sample time point: patch test 3, about 24 weeks after DPC sensitization. Documented treatment: therapeutic diphenylcyclopropenone sensitization with weekly scalp DPC. Sequenced material: whole blood, taken in connection with sensitization to the hapten diphenylcyclopropenone (DPC). All receptors derive from a woman younger than 35 with alopecia areata. Some clones in this sample may be carry-over from other donors' samples.

This clonotype was seen a few times. The chain recombines TRBV20-1 with TRBJ2-7; no clear D gene. There are 14 residues in the CDR3. V was cut by 3 bases and J by 2 bases, with 14 bases left in between. Germline CDR1 reads DFQATT; CDR2 reads SNEGSKA (reference sequence). The CDR3 loop is CSARTIRRTYEQYF. The CDR3 DNA is TGCAGTGCTAGGACCATACGGCGAACCTACGAGCAGTACTTC.

As to this clonotype: A read error may account for a junction end that differs from germline. This sequence joins TRBV4-1 and TRBJ2-4, with D unclear. The germline CDR1 and CDR2 sequences are MGHRA and YSYEKL. The CDR3 runs to 12 residues. The CDR3 reads CACELTRVKINF. The CDR3 region has the DNA TGCGCCTGTGAGCTTACACGAGTCAAAATTAACTTC.

CDR3 amino acids: CATSINTEAFF. The CDR3 coding sequence is TGTGCCACCAGCATAAACACTGAAGCTTTCTTT. The rearrangement uses TRBV15 and TRBJ1-1, with D unresolved. This CDR3 is 11 amino acids long. Germline V gives CDR1 LNHNV, CDR2 YYDKDF (reference sequence). The V and J ends lost 4 bases and 2 bases respectively, with 2 bases between them.

This chain connects TRBV20-1 to TRBJ2-3, with 10 nucleotides matching TRBD2. Germline V gene sequence: CDR1 DFQATT, CDR2 SNEGSKA (reference sequence). Germline trimming cut 6 bases from V and 1 base from J; bases unmatched to any gene: 7. This CDR3 has 15 amino acids. The CDR3 DNA reads TGCAGTGCAGCCACTAGCGGGGAGGGCACAGATACGCAGTATTTT. Translation: CSAATSGEGTDTQYF.

This clonotype was seen more than once but under ten times. The rearrangement joins TRBV10-3 to TRBJ2-1, with D uncertain. The V and J ends lost 2 bases and 4 bases respectively, with 6 bases between them. Germline V gene sequence: CDR1 ENHRY, CDR2 SYGVKD. This CDR3 contains 13 residues. DNA of the CDR3: TGTGCCATCAGTGAGGAGGAGTACAATGAGCAGTTCTTC. Its translation: CAISEEEYNEQFF.

This clonotype was seen at least ten times. The chain is built from TRBV20-1 and TRBJ2-7, with 11 nucleotides matching TRBD1. CDR1 is DFQATT, CDR2 SNEGSKA, per germline (reference sequence). V was clipped by 3 bases and J by 4 bases; unmatched bases: 8. The CDR3 runs 15 residues. The CDR3 nucleotides are TGCAGTGCTAGCCCTGGACAGGGGGCAAGGTACGAGCAGTACTTC. Translated, it gives CSASPGQGARYEQYF.

The chain joins TRBV4-1 to TRBJ2-1; no reliable D call. The germline gives CDR1 MGHRA, CDR2 YSYEKL. The V end lost 4 bases, the J end lost 1 base, and 17 bases lay between the germline ends. The CDR3 runs 17 residues. CDR3 amino acids: CASSPEASVTSYNEQFF. Here the CDR3 DNA reads TGCGCCAGCAGCCCAGAGGCCAGCGTTACTTCCTACAATGAGCAGTTCTTC.

This clonotype has ten or more counts. The chain has TRBV25-1 and TRBJ2-2; D is uncertain. Trimming removed 0 bases from V and 4 bases from J, with 6 bases in between. The CDR3 runs to 14 residues. The V gene's germline CDR1 is MGHDK and CDR2 SYGVNS. The CDR3 nucleotides read TGTGCCAGCAGTGAATATACCTCCACCGGGGAGCTGTTTTTT. It specifies CASSEYTSTGELFF.

This rearrangement joins TRBV9 to TRBJ2-3; the D is unclear. CDR1 is SGDLS and CDR2 is YYNGEE in the germline V gene. With 4 bases removed from V and 4 bases from J, the gap between germline ends came to 7 bases. The CDR3 covers 12 residues. CDR3 loop: CASSPTPDTQYF. DNA for the CDR3: TGTGCCAGCAGCCCTACACCAGATACGCAGTATTTT.

This clonotype was seen more than once but under ten times. Compared with germline, one end of the junction differs, possibly owing to a read error. This chain uses TRBV7-2 with TRBJ2-1, with D possibly being TRBD1 or TRBD2 (5 bases each). CDR3 size: 14 residues. Germline V gene sequence: CDR1 SGHTA, CDR2 FQGNSA. The CDR3 region has the DNA TGTGCCAGCAGCCTAGCCTCGGATGGGGGTGAGCAGTTCTTC. It encodes CASSLASDGGEQFF.

The sample holds many counts of this clonotype. This rearrangement joins TRBV7-3 to TRBJ2-1; 7 positions match TRBD2. CDR1 is SGHTA and CDR2 is FQGTGA in the germline V gene. CDR3 length: 16 amino acids. V was clipped by 5 bases and J by 2 bases; unmatched bases: 9. The CDR3 region has the DNA TGTGCCAGCAGCCGAGATCTAGCGGAGCCCTACAATGAGCAGTTCTTC. It translates to CASSRDLAEPYNEQFF. Full variable domain (remainder filled in from reference TRBV7-3 and TRBJ2-1): GAGVSQTPSNKVTEKGKYVELRCDPISGHTALYWYRQSLGQGPEFLIYFQGTGAADDSGLPNDRFFAVRPEGSVSTLKIQRTERGDSAVYLCASSRDLAEPYNEQFFGPGTRLTVL.

This rearrangement joins TRBV24-1 to TRBJ1-1, with no clear D. The CDR3 is made up of 13 amino acids. The germline gives CDR1 KGHDR, CDR2 SFDVKD. V dropped 4 bases and J dropped 4 bases, with 9 bases sitting between them. The CDR3 coding sequence is TGTGCCACCAGTGAGGGGAGAGCCACTGAAGCTTTCTTT. It yields the protein CATSEGRATEAFF.

This clonotype was counted between two and nine times. The chain is built from TRBV7-2 and TRBJ2-2; TRBD2 matches 7 bases. V gave up 0 bases and J gave up 6 bases; unmatched junction bases: 10. The CDR3 has 17 amino acids. Per the germline V gene, CDR1 is SGHTA and CDR2 is FQGNSA. CDR3 DNA sequence: TGTGCCAGCAGCTTAGCATTCAGCGGGAAGTATTCCGGGGAGCTGTTTTTT. Translating gives CASSLAFSGKYSGELFF.

V is TRBV4-3 and J is TRBJ2-1; 16 nucleotides agree with TRBD2. The CDR3 is made up of 17 amino acids. In germline, CDR1 is LGHNA, CDR2 YSLEER. Losses at the gene ends were 4 bases for V and 7 bases for J; bases not matched to a gene: 7. The CDR3 here is CASSRGTSGGADNEQFF. DNA of the CDR3: TGCGCCAGCAGCCGGGGGACTAGCGGGGGGGCCGATAATGAGCAGTTCTTC.

The chain recombines TRBV3-1 with TRBJ2-7; D not resolved. Germline V lookup: CDR1 LGHDT, CDR2 YNNKEL (reference sequence). This CDR3 is 14 amino acids long. With 0 bases removed from V and 6 bases from J, the gap between germline ends came to 12 bases. CDR3 DNA sequence: TGTGCCAGCAGCCAAGATAACAGTTGGGGCGAGCAGTACTTC. As protein: CASSQDNSWGEQYF.

This sequence joins TRBV5-1 and TRBJ2-7, with 11 bases lining up with TRBD2. Germline CDR1 and CDR2: SGHRS and YFSETQ. The CDR3 is 14 amino acids. The J segment lost 5 bases and the V segment lost 4 bases, leaving 5 bases of the junction unmatched. The CDR3 nucleotides are TGCGCCAGCAGCGTCCCGGGACTAGCGGACGAGCAGTACTTC. This encodes CASSVPGLADEQYF.

This clonotype was found many times. The chain employs TRBV6-2 or TRBV6-3 and TRBJ2-1, with 7 bases aligning to TRBD2. This CDR3 spans 17 amino acids. V dropped 0 bases and J dropped 8; count of bases not matched to a gene: 13. Per the germline V gene, CDR1 is MNHEY and CDR2 is SVGEGT. The CDR3 loop reads CASSYSTLAEGVDEQFF. The CDR3 DNA is TGTGCCAGCAGTTACTCTACCCTAGCGGAAGGGGTGGATGAGCAGTTCTTC.

This clonotype has just a few counts. This chain uses TRBV29-1 with TRBJ2-7, with D tentatively TRBD2 (5 bases). There are 11 residues in the CDR3. Trimming removed 4 bases from V and 4 bases from J, with 8 bases in between. In germline, CDR1 is SQVTM, CDR2 ANQGSEA. The chain's CDR3 is CSVGGQYEQYF. CDR3 in DNA: TGCAGCGTTGGAGGGCAGTACGAGCAGTACTTC.

This clonotype was seen ten or more times. This chain joins TRBV7-9 and TRBJ2-1; the match to TRBD2 covers 8 bases. Germline loops: CDR1 SEHNR, CDR2 FQNEAQ (reference sequence). V lost 1 base, J lost 5 bases, and 10 bases stayed unmatched. The CDR3 totals 17 residues. CDR3 nucleotides: TGTGCCAGCAGCTTAGGACTCGGGACTAGTCTCCACAATGAGCAGTTCTTC. It yields the protein CASSLGLGTSLHNEQFF. Full variable domain (remainder filled in from reference TRBV7-9 and TRBJ2-1): DTGVSQNPRHKITKRGQNVTFRCDPISEHNRLYWYRQTLGQGPEFLTYFQNEAQLEKSRLLSDRFSAERPKGSFSTLEIQRTEQGDSAMYLCASSLGLGTSLHNEQFFGPGTRLTVL.

A few counts support this clonotype. An end of the junction differs from the germline gene, which may be a read error. This sequence joins TRBV6-2 or TRBV6-3 and TRBJ2-7; TRBD1 matches 7 bases. Germline-derived CDR1 and CDR2 are MNHEY and SVGEGT. The CDR3 runs to 11 residues. The DNA for the CDR3 is TGTGCCAGCAGTTTAGGACAGGCGAAGAACTTC. It translates to CASSLGQAKNF.

The V and J genes are TRBV11-1 and TRBJ2-7; no clear D gene. In germline, CDR1 is SGHAT, CDR2 FQDESV (reference sequence). The V end lost 4 bases, the J end lost 1 base, and 11 bases lay between the germline ends. The CDR3 runs to 14 residues. CDR3 DNA: TGTGCCAGCAGCTCTCCTGGGCCTTCCTACGAGCAGTACTTC. Residues: CASSSPGPSYEQYF.

V is TRBV10-3 and J is TRBJ2-7; D is ambiguous. The CDR3 loop spans 16 amino acids. Germline V lookup: CDR1 ENHRY, CDR2 SYGVKD. Deletions cut 3 bases from V and 0 bases from J, with 15 bases between. CDR3 in amino acids: CAISDLTGRSSYEQYF. The CDR3 nucleotides are TGTGCCATCAGTGATTTAACGGGTCGGAGCTCCTACGAGCAGTACTTC.

This clonotype was counted only a few times. This chain joins TRBV20-1 and TRBJ2-3; the D is unclear. The V gene lost 3 bases and the J gene lost 1 base, with 11 bases spanning the gap. The CDR3 is 14 residues long. Germline-derived CDR1 and CDR2 are DFQATT and SNEGSKA (reference sequence). This CDR3 reads CSASARIGTDTQYF. DNA of the CDR3: TGCAGTGCTAGTGCCCGGATCGGCACAGATACGCAGTATTTT.

The chain employs TRBV29-1 and TRBJ2-1; 10 bases line up with TRBD2. CDR1 SQVTM and CDR2 ANQGSEA come from the germline V gene. V shed 1 base, J shed 7 bases, and the junction held 10 bases outside the gene matches. The CDR3 extends over 16 amino acids. In DNA form, the CDR3 reads TGCAGCGTTGAAGGGGGTAAACTAGCGGGGCCGAATGAGCAGTTCTTC. Translated, it gives CSVEGGKLAGPNEQFF.

This chain uses TRBV20-1 with TRBJ2-1; D is uncertain. CDR1 and CDR2 (germline): DFQATT, SNEGSKA (reference sequence). The CDR3 totals 11 residues. V was pared by 0 bases and J by 7 bases, with 4 bases between. CDR3 amino acids: CSAREGNEQFF. The CDR3 coding sequence is TGCAGTGCTAGAGAGGGGAATGAGCAGTTCTTC.

V usage is TRBV27 and J usage is TRBJ1-4; possibly TRBD1 for D (5 bases). V was clipped by 6 bases and J by 11 bases, with 22 bases between them. Germline CDR1 is MNHEY and CDR2 is SMNVEV (reference sequence). The CDR3 sequence is 15 residues long. CDR3 bases: TGTGCCAGCAGACCAGAGACAGTCTCTGAATCGAAACTGTTTTTT. It translates to CASRPETVSESKLFF.

This clonotype turned up a few times. The chain carries TRBV5-1 and TRBJ1-2, with TRBD1 matching over 9 bases. With V trimmed by 3 bases and J by 8 bases, 14 bases remained unmatched. This CDR3 spans 16 amino acids. CDR1 is SGHRS and CDR2 is YFSETQ in the germline V gene. CDR3 residues: CASSSTLGDRVAGYTF. The CDR3 coding sequence is TGCGCCAGCAGCTCCACACTCGGGGACAGGGTCGCGGGCTACACCTTC.